This T cell receptor beta chain was retrieved from a study of cytomegalovirus exposure and HLA in healthy donors. The wider study: The same platform was used for the 130 or so validation repertoires as for the approximately 610 first-cohort repertoires, as reported in a later analysis. Broader study findings: According to a subsequent analysis, TCR clusters identified in the first cohort showed a tendency to co-occur across the approximately 110 validation repertoires. Altogether, 150 to 200 TCR beta chains were recorded as cytomegalovirus-associated.

Comments on this clone: Its specificity is not known.

The protocol was immunoSEQ multiplex PCR, while the TCRdb copy is restricted to in-frame clones and leaves out a portion. Seen here are 70,000 to 75,000 clones, 94% observed once, and the top ten hold less than 2%. The CDR3 sequence is 13 residues long. With V trimmed by 7 bases and J by 6 bases, 4 bases remained unmatched. The V gene's germline CDR1 is LNHDA and CDR2 SQIVND (reference sequence). This receptor was taken from a woman between 18 and 30 years old in good health and CMV-seropositive. The chain joins TRBV19 to TRBJ2-2, with TRBD1 matching 8 bases. The sample consisted of PBMCs. CDR3 nucleotide sequence: TGTGCCAGTACCGCGACAGGGGCCGGGGAGCTGTTTTTT. Encoded protein: CASTATGAGELFF.